The present entry profiles one T cell receptor beta chain with its context. What this receptor recognizes is not known. One base away there is no much larger clone; base qualities are not given. The library relied on PCR. Data came from an Illumina HiSeq 2500. Molecular barcoding was employed in the preparation of TCR libraries, with unique molecular identifiers being used to normalize TCRbeta repertoire quantification. Using fastp at Q25 and MiXCR, TCRdb reprocessed the public reads and kept productive beta chains. Rows merge per CDR3 protein into single entries with the most common DNA and genes. The sample profile shows over 100,000 distinct CDR3 sequences; 7.5% to 9.5% of them were found once. About 15% of the sample comes from the top ten. For this chain, trimming is 0 bases at the V end and 6 bases at the J end, and the number of junction bases without a gene match is 7. Based on the germline V gene, the CDR1 and CDR2 sequences are KGHSH and LQKENI. There are 18 amino acids in the CDR3, from cysteine to phenylalanine inclusive. The CDR3 DNA has 54 bases and is translated from base 1.

The treatment or condition label, as the study defines it: allogeneic hematopoietic cell transplantation with graft depleted of TCRalphabeta T cells and CD19 B cells. The children who served as transplant recipients had been given grafts of TCRalphabeta/CD19-depleted allogeneic hematopoietic cells. This entry belongs to a study of T-cell reconstitution after alpha-beta-depleted transplantation in children (dated by TCRdb to about 2016). Regarding the research as a whole: Using TCR repertoire profiling, the study followed T-cell immune reconstitution in a quantitative way in children after TCRalphabeta/CD19-depleted allogeneic hematopoietic cell transplantation.

Beyond this particular receptor, the publication reports: Hyperexpanded clone frequencies declined over subsequent months; after one year, T-cell counts and TCRbeta diversity were mostly attributed to newly produced T cells. In some patients, the high TCRbeta diversity seen at day 60 was put down to recipient T cells and intrathymic progenitors that had survived conditioning. The apparently early alphabetaT-cell count recovery about two months after transplant was reportedly dependent on only several hundred rapidly expanded clones derived from non-depleted graft cells.

The V and J genes are TRBV18 and TRBJ2-1, and TRBD2 matches 14 of the central bases. This specimen consisted of PBMCs, obtained before TCRalphabeta/CD19-depleted stem cell transplant. This receptor was taken from a boy between 2 and 10 years old with acute lymphoblastic leukemia, due to receive a stem cell transplant. The DNA sequence reads TGTGCCAGCTCACCACCGGGACTAGCGGGGGTCGACTTCAATGAGCAGTTCTTC. Its protein product is CASSPPGLAGVDFNEQFF.